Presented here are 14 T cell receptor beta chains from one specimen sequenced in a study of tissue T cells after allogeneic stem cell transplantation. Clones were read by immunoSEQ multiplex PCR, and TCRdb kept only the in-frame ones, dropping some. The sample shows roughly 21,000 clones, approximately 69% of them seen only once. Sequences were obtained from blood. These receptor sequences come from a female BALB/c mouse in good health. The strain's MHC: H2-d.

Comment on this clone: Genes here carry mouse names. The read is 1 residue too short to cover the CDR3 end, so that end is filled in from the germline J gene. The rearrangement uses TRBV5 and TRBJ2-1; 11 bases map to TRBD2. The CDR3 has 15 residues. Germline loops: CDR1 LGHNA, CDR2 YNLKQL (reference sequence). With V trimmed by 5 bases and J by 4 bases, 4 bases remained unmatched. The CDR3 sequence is CASSARDWGYAEQFF. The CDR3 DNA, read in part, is TGTGCCAGCAGCGCCCGGGACTGGGGGTATGCTGAGCAGTTC.

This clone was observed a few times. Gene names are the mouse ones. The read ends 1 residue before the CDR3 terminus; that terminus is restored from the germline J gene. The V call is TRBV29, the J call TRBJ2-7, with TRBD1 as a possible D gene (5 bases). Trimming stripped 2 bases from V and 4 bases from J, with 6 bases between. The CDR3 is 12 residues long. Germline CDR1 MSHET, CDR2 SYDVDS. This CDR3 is CASSLDRYEQYF. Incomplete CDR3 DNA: TGTGCTAGCAGTTTAGACAGATATGAACAGTAC. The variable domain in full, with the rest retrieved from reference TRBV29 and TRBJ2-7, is DMKVTQMPRYLIKRMGENVLLECGQDMSHETMYWYRQDPGLGLQLIYISYDVDSNSEGDIPKGYRVSRKKREHFSLILDSAKTNQTSVYFCASSLDRYEQYFGPGTRLTVL.

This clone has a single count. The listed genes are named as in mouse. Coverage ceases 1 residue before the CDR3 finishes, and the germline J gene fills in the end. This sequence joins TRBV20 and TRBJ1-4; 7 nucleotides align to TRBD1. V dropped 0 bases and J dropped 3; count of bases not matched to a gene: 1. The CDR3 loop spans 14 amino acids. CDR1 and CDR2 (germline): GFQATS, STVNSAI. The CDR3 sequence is CGARDQGANERLFF. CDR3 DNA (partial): TGTGGTGCTAGGGATCAGGGGGCCAACGAAAGATTATTT.

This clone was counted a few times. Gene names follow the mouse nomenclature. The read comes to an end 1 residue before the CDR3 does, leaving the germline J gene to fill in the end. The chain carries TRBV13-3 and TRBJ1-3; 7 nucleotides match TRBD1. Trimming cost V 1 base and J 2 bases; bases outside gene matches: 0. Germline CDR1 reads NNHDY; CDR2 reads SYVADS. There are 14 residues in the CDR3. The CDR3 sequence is CASSDRGPGNTLYF. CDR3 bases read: TGTGCCAGCAGTGATAGGGGGCCTGGAAATACGCTCTAT.

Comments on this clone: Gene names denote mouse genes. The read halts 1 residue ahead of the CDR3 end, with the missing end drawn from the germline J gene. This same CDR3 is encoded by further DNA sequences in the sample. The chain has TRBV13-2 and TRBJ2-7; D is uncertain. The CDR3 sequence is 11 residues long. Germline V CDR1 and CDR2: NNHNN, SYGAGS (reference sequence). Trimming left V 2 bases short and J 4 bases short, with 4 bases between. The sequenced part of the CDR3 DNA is TGTGCCAGCGGTGAGGGTTATGAACAGTAC. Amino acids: CASGEGYEQY. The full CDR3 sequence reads CASGEGYEQYF.

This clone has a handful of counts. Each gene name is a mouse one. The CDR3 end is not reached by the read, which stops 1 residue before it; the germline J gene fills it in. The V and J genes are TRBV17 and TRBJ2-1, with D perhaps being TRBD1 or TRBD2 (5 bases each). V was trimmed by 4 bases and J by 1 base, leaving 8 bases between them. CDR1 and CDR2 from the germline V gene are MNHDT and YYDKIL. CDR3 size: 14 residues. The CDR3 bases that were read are TGTGCTAGCAGTACCGGGGCCAACTATGCTGAGCAGTTC. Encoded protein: CASSTGANYAEQF. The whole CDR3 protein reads CASSTGANYAEQFF.

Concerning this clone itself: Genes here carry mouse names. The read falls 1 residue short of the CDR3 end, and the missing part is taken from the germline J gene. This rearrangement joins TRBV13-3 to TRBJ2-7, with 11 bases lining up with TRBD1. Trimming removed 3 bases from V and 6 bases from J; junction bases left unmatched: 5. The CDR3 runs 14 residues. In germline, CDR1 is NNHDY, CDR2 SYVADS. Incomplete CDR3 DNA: TGTGCCAGCAGTGTCGGACAGGGGGCTGGTGAACAGTAC. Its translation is CASSVGQGAGEQY. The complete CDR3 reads CASSVGQGAGEQYF.

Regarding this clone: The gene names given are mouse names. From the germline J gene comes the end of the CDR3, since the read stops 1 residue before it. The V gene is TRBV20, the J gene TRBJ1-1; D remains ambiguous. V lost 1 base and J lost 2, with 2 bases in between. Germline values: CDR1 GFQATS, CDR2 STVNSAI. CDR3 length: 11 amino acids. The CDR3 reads CGARVNTEVFF. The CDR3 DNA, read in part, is TGTGGTGCTAGGGTTAACACAGAAGTCTTC.

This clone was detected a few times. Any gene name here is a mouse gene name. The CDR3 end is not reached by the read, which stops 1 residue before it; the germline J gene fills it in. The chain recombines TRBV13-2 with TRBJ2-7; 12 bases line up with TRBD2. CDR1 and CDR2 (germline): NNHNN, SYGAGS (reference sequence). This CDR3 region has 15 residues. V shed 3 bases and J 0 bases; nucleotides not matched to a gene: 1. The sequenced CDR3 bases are TGTGCCAGCGGTGGGACTGGGGGGGTCTCCTATGAACAGTAC. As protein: CASGGTGGVSYEQY. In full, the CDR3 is CASGGTGGVSYEQYF.

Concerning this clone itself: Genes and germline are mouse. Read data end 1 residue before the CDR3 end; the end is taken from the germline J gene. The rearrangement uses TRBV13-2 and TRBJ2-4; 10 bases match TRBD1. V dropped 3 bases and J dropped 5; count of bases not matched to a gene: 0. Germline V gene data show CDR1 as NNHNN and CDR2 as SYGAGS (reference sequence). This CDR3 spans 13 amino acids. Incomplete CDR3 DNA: TGTGCCAGCGGTGGGGACAGGGGAAACACCTTGTAC. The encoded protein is CASGGDRGNTLY. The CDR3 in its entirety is CASGGDRGNTLYF.

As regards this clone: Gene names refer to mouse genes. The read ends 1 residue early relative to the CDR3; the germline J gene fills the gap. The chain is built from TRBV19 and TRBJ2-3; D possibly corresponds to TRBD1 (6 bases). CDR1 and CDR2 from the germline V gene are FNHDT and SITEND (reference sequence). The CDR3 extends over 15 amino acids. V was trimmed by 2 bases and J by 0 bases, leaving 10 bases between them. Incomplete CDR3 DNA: TGTGCCAGCAGTATGGGGGACACTAGTGCAGAAACGCTGTAT. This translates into CASSMGDTSAETLY. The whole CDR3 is CASSMGDTSAETLYF.

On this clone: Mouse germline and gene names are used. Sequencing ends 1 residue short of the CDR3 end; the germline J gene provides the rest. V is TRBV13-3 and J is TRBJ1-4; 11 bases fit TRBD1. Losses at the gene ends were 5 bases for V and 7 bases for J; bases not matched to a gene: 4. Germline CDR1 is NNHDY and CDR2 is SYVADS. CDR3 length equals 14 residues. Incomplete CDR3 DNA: TGTGCCAGCAGGGACAGGGGGCGAGGCGAAAGATTATTT. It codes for CASRDRGRGERLF. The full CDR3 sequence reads CASRDRGRGERLFF.

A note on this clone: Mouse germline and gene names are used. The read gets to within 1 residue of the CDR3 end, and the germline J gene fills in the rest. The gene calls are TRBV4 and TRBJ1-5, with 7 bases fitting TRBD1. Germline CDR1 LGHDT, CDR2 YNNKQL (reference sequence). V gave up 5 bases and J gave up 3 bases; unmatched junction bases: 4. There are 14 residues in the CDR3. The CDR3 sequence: CASSPTGFNQAPLF. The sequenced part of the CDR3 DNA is TGTGCCAGCAGCCCGACAGGGTTCAACCAGGCTCCGCTT.

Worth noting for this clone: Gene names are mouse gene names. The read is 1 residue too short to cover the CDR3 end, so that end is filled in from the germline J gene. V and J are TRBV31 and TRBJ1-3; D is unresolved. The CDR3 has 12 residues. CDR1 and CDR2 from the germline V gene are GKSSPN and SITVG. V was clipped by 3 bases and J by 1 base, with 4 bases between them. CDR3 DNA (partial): TGTGCCTGGAGGACATCTGGAAATACGCTCTAT. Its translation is CAWRTSGNTLY. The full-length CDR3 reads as CAWRTSGNTLYF.